Listed below are T cell receptor beta chains from one sample, sequenced in a study of cytomegalovirus exposure and HLA in healthy donors. Clones were read by immunoSEQ multiplex PCR, and TCRdb kept only the in-frame ones, dropping some. The sample holds around 180,000 clones; around four fifths are singletons and the top ten take 1.2%. The sample comprised PBMCs. The receptors shown here come from a boy aged 2 to 10 in good health and CMV-seronegative. CDR3s include the opening cysteine and the closing phenylalanine or tryptophan. Each record gives: V gene, D gene, CDR3 length, clone size, J gene, CDR3 DNA, CDR3 protein. D genes are given only for firm matches. Rows may omit the clone size; those that give it use once, few, many or a size class.

TRBV15	TRBD2	16	.	TRBJ2-1	TGTGCCACCAGCAGAGAATCACCATACGGGGGGGCTGAGCAGTTCTTC	CATSRESPYGGAEQFF
TRBV27	.	15	.	TRBJ2-7	TGTGCCAGCAGTTTATCGGTAGAGGAGGAGAACGAGCAGTACTTC	CASSLSVEEENEQYF
TRBV19	TRBD1	15	.	TRBJ1-4	TGTGCCAGTAGTAGCCCGGGACAGAGTAATGAAAAACTGTTTTTT	CASSSPGQSNEKLFF
TRBV27	TRBD1	15	.	TRBJ2-7	TGTGCCAGCAGTCTAACGGACAGGGTGGGGTACGAGCAGTACTTC	CASSLTDRVGYEQYF
TRBV9	TRBD2	17	.	TRBJ2-1	TGTGCCAGCAGCGTAGGAGTAGTGACTAGCGGGGGGCATGAGCAGTTCTTC	CASSVGVVTSGGHEQFF
TRBV7-9	TRBD2	16	once	TRBJ2-1	TGTGCCAGCAGCTCCTTTATCAACGGGAGGATCGATGAGCAGTTCTTC	CASSSFINGRIDEQFF
TRBV12-5	.	14	.	TRBJ2-1	TGTGCTAGTGGTTTGGCGGGGGACTACAATGAGCAGTTCTTC	CASGLAGDYNEQFF
TRBV11-2	.	15	.	TRBJ2-6	TGTGCCAGCAGCTTAATAGTGGCTGGGGCCAACGTCCTGACTTTC	CASSLIVAGANVLTF
TRBV9	.	15	.	TRBJ1-1	TGTGCCAGCAGCGGTCGAGCAGGCCCCGGCACTGAAGCTTTCTTT	CASSGRAGPGTEAFF
TRBV19	.	15	once	TRBJ1-2	TGTGCCAGTAGGGTTGGTGCGGCAGTCGACTATGGCTACACCTTC	CASRVGAAVDYGYTF
TRBV30	TRBD2	14	.	TRBJ2-5	TGTGCCTGGAGACACCCTAGCGGTTTGGAGACCCAGTACTTC	CAWRHPSGLETQYF
TRBV18	.	17	.	TRBJ1-3	TGTGCCAGCTCAGAACTCCCAGGGGCAGACTCTGGAAACACCATATATTTT	CASSELPGADSGNTIYF
TRBV10-2	.	14	.	TRBJ1-5	TGCGCCAGCAGTGATTCTGCGGGGTACCAGCCCCAGCATTTT	CASSDSAGYQPQHF
TRBV2	TRBD2	15	.	TRBJ2-1	TGTGCCAGCAGTCCCAATTCACTAGCGGGTAATGAGCAGTTCTTC	CASSPNSLAGNEQFF
TRBV5-1	.	13	.	TRBJ2-1	TGCGCCAGCAGGGCGGGGAACGGCTATGAGCAGTTCTTC	CASRAGNGYEQFF
TRBV27	TRBD1	16	few	TRBJ1-2	TGTGCCAGCAGTCCACGTCCCGGGACAGGGAACTATGGCTACACCTTC	CASSPRPGTGNYGYTF
TRBV5-1	.	14	.	TRBJ2-5	TGCGCCAGCAGCTCGAGTCCGGCCGGGGAGACCCAGTACTTC	CASSSSPAGETQYF
TRBV27	.	13	.	TRBJ2-5	TGTGCCAGCAGTTTAGTGAGCCAAGAGACCCAGTACTTC	CASSLVSQETQYF
TRBV5-1	TRBD2	15	.	TRBJ2-2	TGCGCCAGCAGCTTCATAGCGGGGGGCCCCGGGGAGCTGTTTTTT	CASSFIAGGPGELFF
TRBV28	.	13	few	TRBJ1-5	TGTGCCAGCAGTTACAGGGATAGTCAGCCCCAGCATTTT	CASSYRDSQPQHF
TRBV9	TRBD2	18	once	TRBJ2-5	TGTGCCAGCAGCGCCCAAGCCGGGACTAGCGGGATCCAAGAGACCCAGTACTTC	CASSAQAGTSGIQETQYF
TRBV9	TRBD2	15	.	TRBJ2-7	TGTGCCAGCAGCGTAGGAGCGGGAGGAACCTACGAGCAGTACTTC	CASSVGAGGTYEQYF
TRBV27	.	14	.	TRBJ1-1	TGTGCCAGCAACTCATACAGGGTTACCACTGAAGCTTTCTTT	CASNSYRVTTEAFF
TRBV7-2	.	14	.	TRBJ1-1	TGTGCCAGCAGCTTAGGGGGCCCGGGCACTGAAGCTTTCTTT	CASSLGGPGTEAFF
TRBV19	.	14	few	TRBJ1-2	TGTGCCAGTAGCCCCAGGGTGGCGTCCTATGGCTACACCTTC	CASSPRVASYGYTF
TRBV19	.	16	.	TRBJ2-6	TGTGCCAGTAAAGACAGGCCAAACTCTGGGGCCAACGTCCTGACTTTC	CASKDRPNSGANVLTF
TRBV5-4	TRBD1	16	.	TRBJ1-1	TGTGCCAGCAGCCCTTCGGGACAGGGGAGGCGGCGTAGGGCTTTCTTT	CASSPSGQGRRRRAFF
TRBV11-2	TRBD2	16	.	TRBJ2-1	TGTGCCAGCAGCTTAGGGAGCGGGGGGCCCTACAATGAGCAGTTCTTC	CASSLGSGGPYNEQFF
TRBV11-2	TRBD2	16	.	TRBJ2-3	TGTGCCAGCAGCTTAGTCGGCGGGGGGGGGATAGATACGCAGTATTTT	CASSLVGGGGIDTQYF